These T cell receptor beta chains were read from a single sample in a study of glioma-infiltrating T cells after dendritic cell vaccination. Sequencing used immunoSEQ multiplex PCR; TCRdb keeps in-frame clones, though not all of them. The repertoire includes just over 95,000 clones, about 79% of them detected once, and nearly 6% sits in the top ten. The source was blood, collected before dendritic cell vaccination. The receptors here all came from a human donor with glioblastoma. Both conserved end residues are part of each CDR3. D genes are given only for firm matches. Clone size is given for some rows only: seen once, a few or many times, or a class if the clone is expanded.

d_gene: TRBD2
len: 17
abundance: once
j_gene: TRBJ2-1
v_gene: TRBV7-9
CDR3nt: TGTGCCAGCAGTTCTTGGCGGGGAAGCGGGGGTGACAATGAGCAGTTCTTC
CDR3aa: CASSSWRGSGGDNEQFF

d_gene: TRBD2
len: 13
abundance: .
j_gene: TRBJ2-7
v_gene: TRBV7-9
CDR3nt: TGTGCCAGCTTATCTAGCGGGAGCAACGAGCAGTACTTC
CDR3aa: CASLSSGSNEQYF

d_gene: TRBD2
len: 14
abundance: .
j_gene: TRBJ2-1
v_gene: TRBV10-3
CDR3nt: TGTGCCATCAGTCCTACTAGCGGGGACAATGAGCAGTTCTTC
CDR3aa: CAISPTSGDNEQFF

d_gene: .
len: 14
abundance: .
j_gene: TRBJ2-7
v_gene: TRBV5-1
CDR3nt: TGCGCCAGCAGCTTGCTAGCTGATTCGTACGAGCAGTACTTC
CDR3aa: CASSLLADSYEQYF

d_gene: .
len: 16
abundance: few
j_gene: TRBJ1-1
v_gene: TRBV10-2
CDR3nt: TGCGCCAGCAGTGACCGTTTTGGGGCGATGAACACTGAAGCTTTCTTT
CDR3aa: CASSDRFGAMNTEAFF

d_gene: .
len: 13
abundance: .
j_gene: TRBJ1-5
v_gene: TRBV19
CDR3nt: TGTGCCAGTAGTATGGACAGAGATCAGCCCCAGCATTTT
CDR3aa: CASSMDRDQPQHF

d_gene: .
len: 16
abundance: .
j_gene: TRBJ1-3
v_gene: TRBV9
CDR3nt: TGTGCCAGCAGCCCGGGCGGGGGGAGGTCTGGAAACACCATATATTTT
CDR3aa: CASSPGGGRSGNTIYF

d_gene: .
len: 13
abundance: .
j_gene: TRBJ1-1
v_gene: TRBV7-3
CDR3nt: TGTGCCAGCAGCTTAGGGGGGGGTACTGAAGCTTTCTTT
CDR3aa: CASSLGGGTEAFF

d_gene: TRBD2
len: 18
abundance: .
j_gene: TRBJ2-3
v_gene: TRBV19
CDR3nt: TGTGCCAGTAAACGAGCGGGGGCGGACCAGAGACCGGCAGATACGCAGTATTTT
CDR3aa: CASKRAGADQRPADTQYF

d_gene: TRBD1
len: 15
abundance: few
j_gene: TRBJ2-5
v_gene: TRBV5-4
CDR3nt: TGTGCCAGCAGCTCCGCAGGGGGCTGGGGTGAGACCCAGTACTTC
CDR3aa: CASSSAGGWGETQYF

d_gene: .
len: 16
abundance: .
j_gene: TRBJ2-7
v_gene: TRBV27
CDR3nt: TGTGCCAGCAGTCCGATACAGGGTCGGTGGTCCTACGAGCAGTACTTC
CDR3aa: CASSPIQGRWSYEQYF

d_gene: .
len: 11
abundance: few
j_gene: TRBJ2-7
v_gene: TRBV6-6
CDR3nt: TGTGCCAGCAGTTGGAGGGGCGAGCAGTACTTC
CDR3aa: CASSWRGEQYF

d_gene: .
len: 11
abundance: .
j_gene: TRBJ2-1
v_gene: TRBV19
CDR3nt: TGTGCCAGTAGTTCGCGCAATGAGCAGTTCTTC
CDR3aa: CASSSRNEQFF

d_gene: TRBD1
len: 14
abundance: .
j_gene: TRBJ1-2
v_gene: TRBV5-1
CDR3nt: TGCGCCAGCAGCCTTCCAGGGGGCGGACTTGGCTACACCTTC
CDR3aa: CASSLPGGGLGYTF

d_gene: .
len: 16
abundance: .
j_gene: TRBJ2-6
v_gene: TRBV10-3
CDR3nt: TGTGCCATCAGGGTCATGACAGAGTCTGGGGCCAACGTCCTGACTTTC
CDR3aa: CAIRVMTESGANVLTF

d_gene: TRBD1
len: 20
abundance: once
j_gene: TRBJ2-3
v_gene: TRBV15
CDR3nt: TGTGCCACCAGCAGAGCAAGAGACAGGGGGCGGTTGGTTAGCACAGATACGCAGTATTTT
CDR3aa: CATSRARDRGRLVSTDTQYF

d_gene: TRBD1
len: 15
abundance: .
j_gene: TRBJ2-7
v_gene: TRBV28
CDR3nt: TGTGCCAGCAGTTCCCAGCAGGGGGTATCCTACGAGCAGTACTTC
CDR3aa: CASSSQQGVSYEQYF

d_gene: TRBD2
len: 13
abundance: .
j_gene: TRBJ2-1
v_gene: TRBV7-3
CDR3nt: TGTGCCAGCAGCTGGACTAGCGGGGCGGAGCAGTTCTTC
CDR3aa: CASSWTSGAEQFF

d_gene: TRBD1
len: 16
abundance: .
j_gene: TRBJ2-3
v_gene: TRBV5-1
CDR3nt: TGCGCCAGCAGCGTAGCAGGGGGCTCTGGCACAGATACGCAGTATTTT
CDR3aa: CASSVAGGSGTDTQYF

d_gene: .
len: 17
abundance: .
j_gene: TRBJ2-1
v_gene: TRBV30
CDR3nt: TGTGCCTGGACCGCCTCCCGGGCAGGGGTTTGGGTCAATGAGCAGTTCTTC
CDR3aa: CAWTASRAGVWVNEQFF

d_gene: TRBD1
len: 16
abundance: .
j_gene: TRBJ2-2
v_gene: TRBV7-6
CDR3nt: TGTGCCAGCAGCCCAGCCGGGACAGGGAACACCGGGGAGCTGTTTTTT
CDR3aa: CASSPAGTGNTGELFF

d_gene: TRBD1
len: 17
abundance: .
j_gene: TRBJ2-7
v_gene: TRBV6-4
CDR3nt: TGTGCCAGCAGTGACTCGGGTATGGGGACAGGGCCCTACGAGCAGTACTTC
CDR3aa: CASSDSGMGTGPYEQYF

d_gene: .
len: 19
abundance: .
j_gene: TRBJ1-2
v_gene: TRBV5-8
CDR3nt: TGTGCCAGCAGCTTGGCCGGGGAGACAGGCTCCCTTAGAATCTATGGCTACACCTTC
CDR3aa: CASSLAGETGSLRIYGYTF

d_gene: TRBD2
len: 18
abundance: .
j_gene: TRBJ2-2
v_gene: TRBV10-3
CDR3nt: TGTGCCATCAGTGAGAATAGCGGGATACGCCTGCCCACCGGGGAGCTGTTTTTT
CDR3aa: CAISENSGIRLPTGELFF

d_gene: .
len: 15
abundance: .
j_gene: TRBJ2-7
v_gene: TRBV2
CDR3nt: TGTGCCAGCAGCGGCCGACCGGGGGTTCGGCACGAGCAGTACTTC
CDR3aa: CASSGRPGVRHEQYF

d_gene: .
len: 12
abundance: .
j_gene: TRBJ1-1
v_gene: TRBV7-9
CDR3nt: TGTGCCGTAGGCCCCGGACAGAACGAAGCTTTCTTT
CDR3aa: CAVGPGQNEAFF

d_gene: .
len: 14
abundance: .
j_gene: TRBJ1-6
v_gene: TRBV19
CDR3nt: TGTGCCAGTAGTATCCAGGGGATGCATTCACCCCTCCACTTT
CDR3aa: CASSIQGMHSPLHF

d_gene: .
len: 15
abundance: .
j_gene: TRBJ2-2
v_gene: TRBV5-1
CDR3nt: TGCGCCAGCAGCTTGGCCGGGGCGAACACCGGGGAGCTGTTTTTT
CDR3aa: CASSLAGANTGELFF

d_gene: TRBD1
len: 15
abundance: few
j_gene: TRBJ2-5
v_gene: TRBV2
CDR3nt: TGTGCCAGCAACGTGGACAGGGTTTTGGGGGAGACCCAGTACTTC
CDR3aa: CASNVDRVLGETQYF

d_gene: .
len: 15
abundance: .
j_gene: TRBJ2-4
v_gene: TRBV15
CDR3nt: TGTGCCACCAGCAGAGATGGGGGGAGAGGCGACATTCAGTACTTC
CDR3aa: CATSRDGGRGDIQYF

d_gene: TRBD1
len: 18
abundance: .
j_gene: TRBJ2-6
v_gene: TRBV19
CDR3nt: TGTGCCAGTAGTATAGTAGGACAGGGGGCTTCTGGGGCCAACGTCCTGACTTTC
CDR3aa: CASSIVGQGASGANVLTF

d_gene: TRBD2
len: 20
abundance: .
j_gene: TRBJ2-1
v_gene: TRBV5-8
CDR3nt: TGTGCCGGCAGCCCAGCGGGACTAGCGGGGGCCTCGATAATTTACAATGAGCAGTTCTTC
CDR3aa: CAGSPAGLAGASIIYNEQFF

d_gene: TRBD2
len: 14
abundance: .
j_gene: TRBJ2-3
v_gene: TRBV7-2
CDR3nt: TGTGCCAGCAGCTTAGGTGCGCGGGGGAATACGCAGTATTTT
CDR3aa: CASSLGARGNTQYF

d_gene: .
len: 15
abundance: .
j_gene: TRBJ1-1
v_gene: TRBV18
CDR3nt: TGTGCCAGCTCACCGTTAGGACAGCAGAACACTGAAGCTTTCTTT
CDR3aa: CASSPLGQQNTEAFF

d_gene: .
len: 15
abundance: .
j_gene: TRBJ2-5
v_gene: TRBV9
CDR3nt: TGTGCCAGCAGCGCCCTGTTTAGGCCAGGAGAGACCCAGTACTTC
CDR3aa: CASSALFRPGETQYF

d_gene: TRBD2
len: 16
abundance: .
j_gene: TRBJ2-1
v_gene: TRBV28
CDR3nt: TGTGCCAGCAGTTTATCGGGACTATCCCCCCACTATGAGCAGTTCTTC
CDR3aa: CASSLSGLSPHYEQFF

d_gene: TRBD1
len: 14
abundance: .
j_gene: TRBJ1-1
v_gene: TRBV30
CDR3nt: TGTGCCTGGAGTGGACAGACAGGGACAGGTAAAGCTTTCTTT
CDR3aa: CAWSGQTGTGKAFF

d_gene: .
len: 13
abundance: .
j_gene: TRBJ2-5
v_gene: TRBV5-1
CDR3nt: TGCGCCAGCAGCCCCGGGAGCGGAGAGACCCAGTACTTC
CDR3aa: CASSPGSGETQYF

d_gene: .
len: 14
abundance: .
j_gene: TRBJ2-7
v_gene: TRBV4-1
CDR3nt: TGCGCCAGCAGCCAAGAATGGCACCCCTACGAGCAGTACTTC
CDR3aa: CASSQEWHPYEQYF

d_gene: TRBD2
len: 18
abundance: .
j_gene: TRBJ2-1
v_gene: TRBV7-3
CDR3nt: TGTGCCAGCAGCTTAAAGGGGATAGCGGGGGTTTCCTACAATGAGCAGTTCTTC
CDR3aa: CASSLKGIAGVSYNEQFF

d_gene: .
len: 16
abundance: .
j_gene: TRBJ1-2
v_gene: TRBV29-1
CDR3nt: TGCAGCGTTGAAGATCTGGATGGTAGGAGAGGCTATGGCTACACCTTC
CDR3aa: CSVEDLDGRRGYGYTF

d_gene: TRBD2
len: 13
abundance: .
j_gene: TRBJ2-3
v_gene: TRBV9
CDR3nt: TGTGCCAGCAACGCGGGAGCCACAGATACGCAGTATTTT
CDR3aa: CASNAGATDTQYF

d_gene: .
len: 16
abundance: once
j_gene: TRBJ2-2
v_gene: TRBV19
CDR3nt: TGTGCCAGTAGTTTACCACTCCGTTTCATGGCCGGGGAGCTGTTTTTT
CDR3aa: CASSLPLRFMAGELFF

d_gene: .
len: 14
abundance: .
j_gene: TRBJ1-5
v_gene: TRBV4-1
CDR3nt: TGCGCCAGCAGCGGACACATAAGCAATCAGCCCCAGCATTTT
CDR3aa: CASSGHISNQPQHF

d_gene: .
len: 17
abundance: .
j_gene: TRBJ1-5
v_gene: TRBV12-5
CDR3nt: TGTGCTAGTGGTAGCCTTTCGGGGGGAATTAGCAATCAGCCCCAGCATTTT
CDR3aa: CASGSLSGGISNQPQHF

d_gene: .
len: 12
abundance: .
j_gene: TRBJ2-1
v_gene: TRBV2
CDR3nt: TGTGCCGGCAGAAAAGACTATCCTGAGCAGTTCTTC
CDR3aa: CAGRKDYPEQFF

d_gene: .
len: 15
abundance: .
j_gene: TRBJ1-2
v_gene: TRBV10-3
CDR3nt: TGTGCCATCAGTGACTCCCCGGGACACGGGGATGGCTACACCTTC
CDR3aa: CAISDSPGHGDGYTF

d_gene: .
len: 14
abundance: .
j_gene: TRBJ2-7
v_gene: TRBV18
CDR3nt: TGTGCCAGCTCGATACAAGACTCATCCTACGAGCAGTACTTC
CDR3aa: CASSIQDSSYEQYF

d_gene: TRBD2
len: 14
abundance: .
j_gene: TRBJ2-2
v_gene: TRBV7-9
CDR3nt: TGTGCCAGCAGCTTAAGCGGGGGCACCGGGGAGCTGTTTTTT
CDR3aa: CASSLSGGTGELFF

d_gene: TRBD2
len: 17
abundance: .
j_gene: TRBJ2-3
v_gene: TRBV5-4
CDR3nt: TGTGCCAGCAGCCGGACTAGCGGCAGTCCTAGCACAGATACGCAGTATTTT
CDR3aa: CASSRTSGSPSTDTQYF

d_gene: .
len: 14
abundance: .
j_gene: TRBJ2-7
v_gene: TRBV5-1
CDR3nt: TGCGCCAGCAGCTTGGCAGGTGGTTTTTTGGAGCAGTACTTC
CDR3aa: CASSLAGGFLEQYF

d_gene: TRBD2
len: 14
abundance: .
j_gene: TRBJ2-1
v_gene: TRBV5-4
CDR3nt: TGTGCCAGCAGCTTGGAACTAGCGACTATTGAGCAGTTCTTC
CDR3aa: CASSLELATIEQFF

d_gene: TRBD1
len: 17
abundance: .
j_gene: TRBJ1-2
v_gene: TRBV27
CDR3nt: TGTGCCAGCAGTTACTTCATTGGACAGGGGGTCTTCGATGGCTACACCTTC
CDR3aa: CASSYFIGQGVFDGYTF

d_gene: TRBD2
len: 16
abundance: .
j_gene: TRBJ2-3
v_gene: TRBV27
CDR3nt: TGTGCCAGCAGCTCCGAGACTAGCGGGCTCACAGATACGCAGTATTTT
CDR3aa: CASSSETSGLTDTQYF